This T cell receptor beta chain is from a study of T-cell reconstitution after alpha-beta-depleted transplantation in children. Findings and caveats of the study: One year post-transplant, T-cell counts and diversity were largely derived from T cells produced anew. TCRbeta diversity was high at day 60 in some patients (a result of surviving recipient T cells and thymic progenitors). Alpha-beta T cells about two months after transplant reportedly derived from several hundred expanded graft clones.

CDR3 length: 14 residues. From germline, CDR1 is SQVTM and CDR2 ANQGSEA. Trimming at V came to 0 bases and at J to 4 bases, leaving 5 bases not matched to a gene. In regard to this clonotype: Its antigen is undetermined.

Unique molecular identifiers were incorporated during preparation of the TCRbeta library. TCRdb fed the PCR reads into MiXCR, producing one record per CDR3 protein. The sample yields a few hundred thousand distinct CDR3 sequences, 10% to 15% seen once. Specimen: PBMCs, mostly from graft donor cells, collected 360 days after TCRalphabeta/CD19-depleted stem cell transplant. The source of this sequence is a male patient under 18 who had a stem cell transplant for acute myeloid leukemia, so the T cells may come from the graft donor. V is TRBV29-1 and J is TRBJ1-2; 7 bases align to TRBD1. The CDR3 bases are TGCAGCGTTGAAGACCACGGACAGGCCTATGGCTACACCTTC. Its translation: CSVEDHGQAYGYTF.